The 21 T cell receptor beta chains presented below share a single source sample, sequenced in a study of blood T cell repertoires in COVID-19. Only in-frame clones appear in the TCRdb table, and some are missing; sequencing was by immunoSEQ multiplex PCR. This sample yields about 93,000 clones, of which around four fifths are seen a single time; around 15% belongs to the top ten. The specimen was peripheral blood. These receptors were taken from a human donor in a cohort sampled during active COVID-19.

The chain combines TRBV5-1 with TRBJ2-3, with a weak D call TRBD2 (6 bases). The CDR3 contains 14 residues. Trimming cost V 0 bases and J 3 bases, with 8 bases left between them. The V gene's germline CDR1 is SGHRS and CDR2 YFSETQ. The CDR3 region is CASSLGRGTDTQYF. In DNA, the CDR3 is TGCGCCAGCAGCTTGGGGCGGGGTACAGATACGCAGTATTTT.

The chain employs TRBV5-1 and TRBJ2-5; 8 bases are shared with TRBD1. This CDR3 is 15 amino acids long. Germline trimming cut 4 bases from V and 1 base from J; bases unmatched to any gene: 6. Germline CDR1 SGHRS, CDR2 YFSETQ. Written as DNA, the CDR3 is TGCGCCAGCAGCCAGGGGGCGGGATTCCAAGAGACCCAGTACTTC. Protein sequence: CASSQGAGFQETQYF.

The rearrangement links TRBV11-2 to TRBJ2-7, with D perhaps TRBD2 (6 bases). In germline, CDR1 is SGHAT, CDR2 FQNNGV. There are 15 residues in the CDR3. Deletions cut 3 bases from V and 1 base from J, with 13 bases between. The DNA of the CDR3 is TGTGCCAGCAGCTTTTCGGGGGTGAAATCCTACGAGCAGTACTTC. Encoded protein: CASSFSGVKSYEQYF.

V gene TRBV28 combines with J gene TRBJ2-5; 9 bases line up with TRBD2. The germline gives CDR1 MDHEN, CDR2 SYDVKM. CDR3 length: 13 residues. J was trimmed by 4 bases and V by 10 bases; bases with no gene match: 7. CDR3 region: CAINAGGGETQYF. The CDR3 nucleotides are TGTGCCATCAACGCGGGGGGGGGAGAGACCCAGTACTTC.

This clone was detected only once. The rearrangement uses TRBV5-1 and TRBJ2-3; D not certain. Germline V gene data show CDR1 as SGHRS and CDR2 as YFSETQ. This CDR3 contains 12 residues. Trimming stripped 4 bases from V and 2 bases from J, with 5 bases between. CDR3: CASSAVTDTQYF. CDR3 sequence (DNA): TGCGCCAGCAGCGCGGTCACAGATACGCAGTATTTT.

The chain couples TRBV30 to TRBJ1-6; perhaps TRBD1 as D (6 bases). There are 17 residues in the CDR3. V lost 4 bases, J lost 0 bases, and 16 bases lay in between. Germline values: CDR1 GTSNPN, CDR2 SVGIG (reference sequence). The CDR3 is CAWTPGHRSSYNSPLHF. In DNA form, the CDR3 reads TGTGCCTGGACCCCGGGACACCGGAGCTCCTATAATTCACCCCTCCACTTT. The entire variable domain, with the rest obtained from reference TRBV30 and TRBJ1-6, is as follows: SQTIHQWPATLVQPVGSPLSLECTVEGTSNPNLYWYRQAAGRGLQLLFYSVGIGQISSEVPQNLSASRPQDRQFILSSKKLLLSDSGFYLCAWTPGHRSSYNSPLHFGNGTRLTVT.

The chain combines TRBV19 with TRBJ1-5; unclear D gene. Germline V gene sequence: CDR1 LNHDA, CDR2 SQIVND (reference sequence). V dropped 8 bases and J dropped 7 bases, with 21 bases sitting between them. The CDR3 sequence is 15 residues long. In DNA, the CDR3 is TGTGCCAGTGGACTAGCTTTGGGCTGGGGACAGCCCCAGCATTTT. Its translation is CASGLALGWGQPQHF.

Written as DNA, the CDR3 is TGTGCCAGTAAATCTGGCCGGGAGTTCGGGGAGCTGTTTTTT. Amino acids: CASKSGREFGELFF. V gene TRBV19 combines with J gene TRBJ2-2; D possibly corresponds to TRBD2 (6 bases). The CDR3 has 14 amino acids. Germline V lookup: CDR1 LNHDA, CDR2 SQIVND (reference sequence). Trimming removed 7 bases from V and 7 bases from J, with 16 bases in between. The whole variable domain, filled in from reference TRBV19 and TRBJ2-2, reads DGGITQSPKYLFRKEGQNVTLSCEQNLNHDAMYWYRQDPGQGLRLIYYSQIVNDFQKGDIAEGYSVSREKKESFPLTVTSAQKNPTAFYLCASKSGREFGELFFGEGSRLTVL.

As concerns this clone: The same CDR3 arises from other DNA sequences in this sample as well. This chain connects TRBV5-1 to TRBJ2-7; D is uncertain. The CDR3 length is 13 residues. CDR1 is SGHRS and CDR2 is YFSETQ in the germline V gene. The V gene lost 0 bases and the J gene lost 0 bases, with 4 bases spanning the gap. This chain's CDR3 is CASSLASSYEQYF. The CDR3 DNA is TGCGCCAGCAGCTTGGCTAGCTCCTACGAGCAGTACTTC.

V usage is TRBV27 and J usage is TRBJ2-2; 12 positions match TRBD2. The CDR3 spans 17 residues. In germline, CDR1 is MNHEY, CDR2 SMNVEV (reference sequence). The trim removed 3 bases at V and 6 bases at J, leaving 8 bases unmatched. The DNA of the CDR3 is TGTGCCAGCAGTTTTCTAGCGGGAGGGCCGTCGTCCGGGGAGCTGTTTTTT. The encoded protein is CASSFLAGGPSSGELFF.

The chain has TRBV11-2 and TRBJ2-7, with 10 bases aligning to TRBD2. This CDR3 has 16 residues. The V segment lost 4 bases and the J segment 5 bases; nucleotides outside the gene matches: 11. Germline CDR1 SGHAT, CDR2 FQNNGV. DNA for the CDR3: TGTGCCAGCAGCTCTGGCCCGACTAGCGGGTCTCACGAGCAGTACTTC. The encoded protein is CASSSGPTSGSHEQYF.

The chain joins TRBV6-5 to TRBJ2-6, with D maybe TRBD2 (6 bases). CDR1 and CDR2 from the germline V gene are MNHEY and SVGAGI. Trimming left V 6 bases short and J 2 bases short, with 11 bases between. The CDR3 has 15 amino acids. The DNA of the CDR3 is TGTGCCAGCAGACTGGAGGGTGCTGGGGCCAACGTCCTGACTTTC. Its protein product is CASRLEGAGANVLTF.

This clone was detected only once. The V and J genes are TRBV9 and TRBJ2-2; tentatively, D is TRBD1 (5 bases). The CDR3 totals 13 residues. CDR1 is SGDLS, CDR2 YYNGEE, per germline. The V end was cut by 3 bases, the J end by 5 bases, with 8 bases between. The chain's CDR3 is CASSAGKTGELFF. In nucleotides, the CDR3 is TGTGCCAGCAGCGCAGGGAAGACCGGGGAGCTGTTTTTT.

The chain is built from TRBV6-5 and TRBJ2-7, with D uncertain. Germline-derived CDR1 and CDR2 are MNHEY and SVGAGI. The V end was cut by 5 bases, the J end by 2 bases, with 13 bases between. The CDR3 sequence is 14 residues long. The CDR3 is CASSLTARPYEQYF. CDR3 DNA sequence: TGTGCCAGCAGTCTGACTGCACGTCCCTACGAGCAGTACTTC.

This chain connects TRBV19 to TRBJ2-5; 12 bases agree with TRBD1. Germline values: CDR1 LNHDA, CDR2 SQIVND (reference sequence). The CDR3 has 14 amino acids. The V and J ends lost 5 bases and 5 bases, in that order; junction bases with no gene match: 3. The CDR3 region has the DNA TGTGCCAGTAGTGGGGACAGGGGGCGTGAGACCCAGTACTTC. Encoded protein: CASSGDRGRETQYF.

The V and J genes are TRBV30 and TRBJ2-5, with 8 nucleotides matching TRBD1. V shed 3 bases, J shed 14 bases, and the junction held 11 bases outside the gene matches. Germline V gene sequence: CDR1 GTSNPN, CDR2 SVGIG (reference sequence). CDR3 length equals 12 residues. CDR3 sequence (DNA): TGTGCCTGGAGCCTCCGTACCGGACAGGGTTACTTC. Translation gives CAWSLRTGQGYF.

The J gene is TRBJ2-5, the V gene TRBV12-3 or TRBV12-4; TRBD1 is a possible D gene (5 bases). The CDR3 is 13 residues long. V was clipped by 8 bases and J by 1 base, with 11 bases between them. The CDR3 region has the DNA TGTGCCAGCGGACAATATGGCCAAGAGACCCAGTACTTC. This sequence encodes CASGQYGQETQYF.

J is TRBJ2-3 and V is TRBV29-1, with 10 positions matching TRBD2. Germline CDR1 is SQVTM and CDR2 is ANQGSEA. The CDR3 runs 16 residues. Trimming cost V 4 bases and J 2 bases; bases outside gene matches: 9. CDR3 DNA: TGCAGCGTTGCCCGGACTAGCGGTCCCCTCACAGATACGCAGTATTTT. Amino acid sequence: CSVARTSGPLTDTQYF.

The chain recombines TRBV29-1 with TRBJ2-1; maybe TRBD2 (6 bases). V was pared by 4 bases and J by 5 bases, with 9 bases between. The CDR3 has 12 amino acids. Germline lookup yields CDR1 SQVTM and CDR2 ANQGSEA. CDR3 loop: CSVVPGDNEQFF. The CDR3 DNA is TGCAGCGTTGTACCGGGAGACAATGAGCAGTTCTTC.

The chain employs TRBV3-1 (or the pseudogene TRBV3-2) and TRBJ2-3, with a tentative D call TRBD1 (6 bases). There are 21 residues in the CDR3. Between the trimmed V and J ends, which lost 1 base and 2 bases, there was a span of 28 bases. Looked up from germline, CDR1 is LGHDT and CDR2 is YNNKEL (reference sequence). CDR3 sequence reads: CASSQGVRTDNYLRYTDTQYF. The CDR3 DNA is TGTGCCAGCAGCCAAGGAGTGAGGACAGATAATTACTTACGTTACACAGATACGCAGTATTTT.

The gene calls are TRBV6-1 and TRBJ2-7, with a tentative D call TRBD2 (6 bases). With 1 base removed from V and 3 bases from J, the gap between germline ends came to 13 bases. Germline assignment: CDR1 MNHNS and CDR2 SASEGT. CDR3 size: 15 residues. The CDR3 is CASSEEFGGIYEQYF. CDR3 coding DNA: TGTGCCAGCAGTGAAGAGTTCGGGGGAATCTACGAGCAGTACTTC.